This TCR beta chain was obtained from a study of regulatory T cells in long-lasting Graves disease listed by TCRdb under 2021. Regarding the study in general: In the newly diagnosed Graves' disease group, patients had been taking antithyroid drugs for less than 3 months. Patients with persistent Graves' disease were compared with patients with newly diagnosed Graves' disease using TCR sequencing and RNA sequencing of peripheral blood. The study was conducted in China and was registered as a clinical trial. TCR sequencing covered roughly 13 persistent and some 20 newly diagnosed Graves' disease patients, 33 samples in total.

The time point label on this specimen signifies: newly diagnosed GD, antithyroid drugs for less than 3 months. RNA was extracted from PBMCs in TRIzol for both TCR sequencing and RNA sequencing. The diagnosis of Graves' disease was made according to American Thyroid Association guidelines. Patients were recruited from an endocrinology department in Xi'an, China. From each patient, about 9.7 milliliters of peripheral blood was collected into an EDTA anticoagulant tube. PBMCs were isolated by Ficoll Paque Plus density gradient separation without further T cell sorting. An Agilent 2100 Bioanalyzer and agarose gel were used to check RNA quality, while a NanoDrop 2000 measured RNA concentration. The paper's findings and limits, for the study overall: Peripheral blood alone was examined, since thyroid tissue, which constituted the primary lesion, could not be accessed. Persistent Graves' disease patients showed lower TCR Shannon entropy and fewer highly expanded clones than newly diagnosed patients, suggesting clonal expansion. Persistent patients shared more public clonotypes among themselves (2,741) than newly diagnosed patients did (nearly 1,000). The authors noted that the small sample size was a limitation that may lower accuracy. Only the TCR beta chain was sequenced and analyzed.

This clonotype came up many times. Its binding antigen is unknown. Base qualities are missing; no much larger clone stands one base away. The library was prepared using multiplex PCR. For sequencing, an Illumina HiSeq 4000 was employed. To build TCR beta libraries, CDR3 regions were amplified by Arm-PCR using iRepertoire HTBI primers. Before sequencing, the PCR products underwent gel purification. The published analysis was carried out like this. A total of 62 TRBV and under 15 TRBJ segments were identified across samples and were used for gene usage analysis of CDR3 amino acid clonotypes. Filtered high-quality paired reads were merged into contigs using COPE and FqMerger. BLAST was used to align contigs to the IMGT TRBV, TRBD and TRBJ reference genes, and CDR3 was defined following IMGT. Any clonotype with a frequency above 0.1% was classified as a highly expanded clone. Repertoire diversity was measured by Shannon entropy, and V-J evenness by the Gini coefficient. Clonotypes shared by more than one individual were considered public. The public reads were run again by TCRdb, first through fastp at Q25 and then through MiXCR, and only productive beta chains were kept. Identical CDR3 proteins give one entry, which carries the most common genes and DNA. Clone size and V and J calls follow TCRdb, not the original study. The sample includes hundreds of thousands of distinct CDR3 sequences, with 15% to 20% observed a single time. The ten biggest clones cover approximately 25% of the sample.

In addition, the sample was reused for a study of T cells in Graves' hyperthyroidism and ophthalmopathy. As noted in the second study: A patient counted as having stable Graves' hyperthyroidism if no progression to ophthalmopathy occurred over 18 months of follow-up. Hyperthyroidism patients were newly diagnosed, with disease duration under 2 months, and aged 18 to 65 years. Any patient with an uncontrolled infection, another autoimmune disease, pregnancy or lactation was excluded. Diagnoses were based on clinical symptoms, serum thyroxine and TRAb, thyroid ultrasound and orbital computed tomography. The first round of RT-PCR for the TCR CDR3 was performed with the HTBI primer set and the Qiagen OneStep RT-PCR kit. Blood samples also contained most of the expanded thyroid clonotypes (frequency above 0.001), which suggests that blood repertoires may reflect thyroid immune responses. In cross-validation, a model built on a 13 V-J signature told ophthalmopathy apart from stable hyperthyroidism with approximately 90% sensitivity and roughly 83% specificity, and in testing the same model reached 80%/75%. In validation, the model predicted progression to ophthalmopathy a median of roughly six months before onset, with roughly 68% sensitivity and roughly 79% specificity. A discovery cohort of 95 to 100 patients, fewer than 50 with Graves' ophthalmopathy and about 58 with stable Graves' hyperthyroidism, was used to find distinguishing TCR V-J signatures. An independent validation cohort of 18 to 20 hyperthyroidism patients and approximately 17 patients who later progressed to ophthalmopathy tested prospective prediction of ophthalmopathy. The 75 to 100 discovery patients were divided at random into training and test sets in a 7:3 ratio. In roughly six Graves' hyperthyroidism patients, the study also compared T-cell repertoires from thyroid tissue with T-cell repertoires from blood. After blood sampling, hyperthyroidism patients were treated with methimazole at a starting dose of 30 mg daily, and ophthalmopathy patients were treated with high-dose intravenous methylprednisolone. The libraries were constructed in a second round of multiplex PCR and then size-selected and purified. Paired-end sequencing of the libraries was performed with 100 bp reads on an Illumina HiSeq2000. SOAPnuke was used to process the raw data, throwing out any read that contained adapters or uncalled bases, had a mean Phred below 15, or lacked an exact constant-primer or identifier match. COPE v1.2.5 was used to merge the high-quality paired reads, and each unique nucleotide sequence was defined as a clonotype. MiTCR v1.1 was used to align the clonotypes against IMGT TRBV, TRBD and TRBJ reference segments. The analysis was restricted to V-J combinations with a frequency above 0.0001, which together covered roughly 99% of the repertoires. A TCS score was defined as the ratio of F50 (clonal expansion) to E x V (chaos), with BLOSUM62-based TCRdist applied between CDR3 peptides within each V-J. Welch's t-statistics and random forest reduced around 550 V-J features to around 14, which were used in a naive Bayes classifier (R e1071). No statistical method was used to fix the sample size in advance, and group allocation was not hidden from the investigators. TCR Vbeta CDR3 sequencing of 140 or so peripheral blood samples (under 45 ophthalmopathy, around 80 hyperthyroidism and roughly 17 progressor patients) is reported in the paper.

Sequencing was performed on peripheral blood mononuclear cells (PBMCs), taken at new diagnosis, from a patient treated with antithyroid drugs. The receptor was isolated from a woman aged 35 to 59 with Graves disease. Donor details come from another sample of the same person, matched by shared clones.

Read as DNA, the sequence is TGTGCCAGCAATCAGGGAGGGGGCCGCCTTGAAAAACTGTTTTTT. Its amino acids are CASNQGGGRLEKLFF. The chain was built from TRBV2 and TRBJ1-4, with 7 bases matching TRBD1. CDR1 and CDR2, per the germline V gene, are SNHLY and FYNNEI. The germline V end is reduced by 7 bases and the J end by 7 bases; junction bases left unmatched: 12. The CDR3 runs 15 amino acids, cysteine and phenylalanine included. Just CDR3 DNA is preserved here, 45 bases in frame from base 1. With the rest looked up from the reference TRBV2 and TRBJ1-4 genes rather than sequenced, the full variable domain is EPEVTQTPSHQVTQMGQEVILRCVPISNHLYFYWYRQILGQKVEFLVSFYNNEISEKSEIFDDQFSVERPDGSNFTLKIRSTKLEDSAMYFCASNQGGGRLEKLFFGSGTQLSVL.